This T cell receptor (beta chain) was recorded in a study of T cell changes during pregnancy in multiple sclerosis. Profiled with immunoSEQ multiplex PCR; TCRdb holds only in-frame clones, not every one. The repertoire has 65,000 to 85,000 clones, 94% of them found once; the top ten carry around 0.91%. Germline lookup yields CDR1 LNHDA and CDR2 SQIVND (reference sequence). Germline trimming cut 5 bases from V and 4 bases from J; bases unmatched to any gene: 10. The CDR3 loop spans 16 amino acids. The starting material was peripheral blood, obtained in the second trimester of pregnancy. V gene TRBV19 combines with J gene TRBJ2-1, with TRBD1 matching over 8 bases. This clonotype was obtained from a female donor in good health, enrolled as a control in a pregnancy study. The CDR3 sequence is CASSRPPRGRYNEQFF. For the CDR3, the DNA is TGTGCCAGTAGTCGCCCCCCCAGGGGGCGTTACAATGAGCAGTTCTTC. The full variable domain, its missing parts supplied by reference TRBV19 and TRBJ2-1, is DGGITQSPKYLFRKEGQNVTLSCEQNLNHDAMYWYRQDPGQGLRLIYYSQIVNDFQKGDIAEGYSVSREKKESFPLTVTSAQKNPTAFYLCASSRPPRGRYNEQFFGPGTRLTVL.